The 28 T cell receptor beta chains listed next were all sequenced from one sample in a study of vaccination and CD4 T cells after COVID-19. Which antigens these TCRs recognize remains unknown. Sequenced with the Oncomine TCR Beta short-read assay was DNA taken from cultured CD4+ T cells. TCRdb reprocessed the PCR reads with MiXCR, giving one entry per CDR3 protein. The table shows more than 6,500 distinct CDR3 sequences, with 30% to 40% occurring only once. Treatment meaning: roughly 11-day PBMC culture with coronavirus spike peptide pools or control peptides (ViraFEST assay). Harvesting of the unexposed donor's CD4+ T cells predated the COVID-19 pandemic (2011-2018). Sequencing was performed on CD4+ T cells from blood, cultured in vitro. These receptors originate from a human donor in good health.

The chain employs TRBV9 and TRBJ2-1; TRBD2 matches 10 bases. The junction had 23 bases not matched to a gene; V was cut back by 2 bases and J by 6 bases. Germline loops: CDR1 SGDLS, CDR2 YYNGEE. The length of the CDR3 is 21 residues. The CDR3 nucleotides are TGTGCCAGCAGCGTTGGGCTTCCATCGGGGCTAGCGGGAGACCCATCCAATGAGCAGTTCTTC. It codes for CASSVGLPSGLAGDPSNEQFF.

This clonotype was observed a few times. The V call is TRBV6-4, the J call TRBJ1-1, with D hard to call. The V gene's germline CDR1 is MRHNA and CDR2 SNTAGT. V lost 6 bases, J lost 0 bases, and 11 bases lay in between. The CDR3 spans 14 residues. The CDR3 here is CASRLRVVNTEAFF. In DNA form, the CDR3 reads TGTGCCAGCAGGTTAAGGGTCGTGAACACTGAAGCTTTCTTT.

The chain is built from TRBV29-1 and TRBJ1-2, with 7 bases fitting TRBD1. Germline trimming cut 7 bases from V and 2 bases from J; bases unmatched to any gene: 13. Germline CDR1 reads SQVTM; CDR2 reads ANQGSEA. This CDR3 comprises 15 residues. CDR3 protein: CSGGNTGAQNYGYTF. The CDR3 DNA is TGCAGCGGGGGAAATACAGGGGCCCAGAACTATGGCTACACCTTC.

The chain employs TRBV2 and TRBJ2-7; D remains unclear. Germline V CDR1 and CDR2: SNHLY, FYNNEI. The CDR3 extends over 14 amino acids. The germline V and J ends were trimmed by 7 bases and 3 bases, with 16 bases remaining between them. The CDR3 DNA reads TGTGCCAGCACCCGCGGAAGGCAGAACTACGAGCAGTACTTC. Its protein product is CASTRGRQNYEQYF. The full variable domain, in which reference TRBV2 and TRBJ2-7 provide the parts outside the CDR3, is EPEVTQTPSHQVTQMGQEVILRCVPISNHLYFYWYRQILGQKVEFLVSFYNNEISEKSEIFDDQFSVERPDGSNFTLKIRSTKLEDSAMYFCASTRGRQNYEQYFGPGTRLTVT.

The V gene is TRBV7-2, the J gene TRBJ2-3; 15 nucleotides match TRBD2. CDR3 length: 17 amino acids. V lost 3 bases and J lost 5; bases outside the gene matches: 6. Germline V gives CDR1 SGHTA, CDR2 FQGNSA. The CDR3 DNA follows: TGTGCCAGCAGCTTCGGACTAGCGGGGGGGCGGTTAGATACGCAGTATTTT. It yields the protein CASSFGLAGGRLDTQYF.

This clonotype showed up just a few times. This chain uses TRBV11-2 with TRBJ2-6; D is uncertain. The germline V gene has CDR1 SGHAT and CDR2 FQNNGV. V was cut by 4 bases and J by 8 bases, with 9 bases left in between. The CDR3 spans 13 residues. DNA for the CDR3: TGTGCCAGCAGCTCGATGGGATCCAACGTCCTGACTTTC. Its protein is CASSSMGSNVLTF.

This clonotype was seen a handful of times. The chain carries TRBV19 and TRBJ1-6; possible D gene TRBD1, 5 bases. Trimming removed 0 bases from V and 10 bases from J, with 13 bases in between. Germline assignment: CDR1 LNHDA and CDR2 SQIVND (reference sequence). This CDR3 is built from 15 residues. CDR3 DNA sequence: TGTGCCAGTAGTATAGATCGCAACCGGGGCTCACCCCTCCACTTT. It translates to CASSIDRNRGSPLHF.

This clonotype was counted between two and nine times. The chain recombines TRBV5-1 with TRBJ1-2; 12 nucleotides align to TRBD1. V was clipped by 4 bases and J by 6 bases; unmatched bases: 4. Germline V lookup: CDR1 SGHRS, CDR2 YFSETQ. The CDR3 spans 14 residues. CDR3 DNA sequence: TGCGCCAGCAGCGGGGGACAGGGGGCCGATGGCTACACCTTC. Amino acids: CASSGGQGADGYTF.

The chain couples TRBV12-3 or TRBV12-4 to TRBJ2-5, with TRBD2 matching 10 bases. With V trimmed by 5 bases and J by 5 bases, 11 bases remained unmatched. This CDR3 spans 16 amino acids. The chain's CDR3 is CASSLRPTSGAETQYF. In nucleotides, the CDR3 is TGTGCCAGCAGTCTTAGACCTACTAGCGGGGCTGAGACCCAGTACTTC.

V usage is TRBV7-2 and J usage is TRBJ1-6; 8 positions match TRBD1. This CDR3 is built from 16 residues. The germline V gene encodes CDR1 SGHTA and CDR2 FQGNSA. Losses at the gene ends were 4 bases for V and 2 bases for J; bases not matched to a gene: 4. The CDR3 DNA sequence: TGTGCCAGCAGCTCCTCACAGGGGGCCTATAATTCACCCCTCCACTTT. This sequence encodes CASSSSQGAYNSPLHF.

The rearrangement joins TRBV7-2 to TRBJ2-1, with D perhaps matching TRBD1 or TRBD2 (5 bases each). Trimming stripped 5 bases from V and 12 bases from J, with 14 bases between. Looked up from germline, CDR1 is SGHTA and CDR2 is FQGNSA. This CDR3 contains 12 residues. The CDR3 bases are TGTGCCAGCAGCCCCTATGGGGGTGTGCAGTTCTTC. Its protein product is CASSPYGGVQFF. The full variable domain, its missing parts supplied by reference TRBV7-2 and TRBJ2-1, is GAGVSQSPSNKVTEKGKDVELRCDPISGHTALYWYRQSLGQGLEFLIYFQGNSAPDKSGLPSDRFSAERTGGSVSTLTIQRTQQEDSAVYLCASSPYGGVQFFGPGTRLTVL.

This clonotype was counted only a few times. CDR3 in amino acids: CASSFLKHGQDSSPLHF. The CDR3 nucleotides are TGTGCCAGCAGTTTCCTAAAACACGGACAGGATTCATCACCCCTCCACTTT. V gene TRBV6-2 or TRBV6-3 combines with J gene TRBJ1-6, with TRBD1 identical over 7 bases. The CDR3 runs to 17 residues. The J segment lost 10 bases and the V segment lost 4 bases, leaving 16 bases of the junction unmatched. CDR1 is MNHEY, CDR2 SVGEGT, per germline.

The chain uses TRBV28 and TRBJ2-2; no firm D call. V was clipped by 7 bases and J by 1 base, with 7 bases between them. Germline V lookup: CDR1 MDHEN, CDR2 SYDVKM. The CDR3 is 13 amino acids. This chain's CDR3 is CASTHGNTGELFF. The CDR3 DNA reads as TGTGCCAGCACCCATGGGAACACCGGGGAGCTGTTTTTT.

This clonotype was picked up a small number of times. The V gene is TRBV12-3 or TRBV12-4, the J gene TRBJ1-1, with a possible D match to TRBD1 (5 bases). The length of the CDR3 is 15 residues. The V end was cut by 2 bases, the J end by 2 bases, with 12 bases between. The CDR3 region is CASSLWGRINTEAFF. The CDR3 DNA follows: TGTGCCAGCAGTTTATGGGGCCGGATCAACACTGAAGCTTTCTTT.

This clonotype was seen more than once but under ten times. The chain has TRBV7-2 and TRBJ2-7, with D perhaps given as TRBD1 or TRBD2 (5 bases each). The ends were cut back, 4 bases at V and 7 bases at J, with 20 bases in the middle. The CDR3 covers 15 residues. Germline V CDR1 and CDR2: SGHTA, FQGNSA. The CDR3 here is CASSSIGTSFYEQYF. The CDR3 DNA is TGTGCCAGCAGCTCTATTGGGACCTCTTTTTATGAGCAGTACTTC.

CDR3 loop: CASSATGGSYNEQFF. In nucleotides, the CDR3 is TGTGCCAGCAGCGCAACCGGGGGCTCCTACAATGAGCAGTTCTTC. The V and J genes are TRBV7-2 and TRBJ2-1; D might be TRBD2 (6 bases). This CDR3 contains 15 residues. With 5 bases removed from V and 0 bases from J, the gap between germline ends came to 11 bases. CDR1 is SGHTA and CDR2 is FQGNSA in the germline V gene.

The chain joins TRBV5-1 to TRBJ1-2; tentatively, D is TRBD1 (5 bases). V shed 0 bases and J shed 9 bases, with 12 bases lying between them. The CDR3 covers 13 residues. Germline assignment: CDR1 SGHRS and CDR2 YFSETQ. This CDR3 reads CASSLAGGERYTF. For the CDR3, the DNA is TGCGCCAGCAGCTTGGCCGGGGGTGAGCGCTACACCTTC. The complete variable domain, with remaining parts taken from reference TRBV5-1 and TRBJ1-2, reads KAGVTQTPRYLIKTRGQQVTLSCSPISGHRSVSWYQQTPGQGLQFLFEYFSETQRNKGNFPGRFSGRQFSNSRSEMNVSTLELGDSALYLCASSLAGGERYTFGSGTRLTVV.

The chain employs TRBV18 and TRBJ1-1; D might be TRBD1 (6 bases). Trimming took 8 bases from V and 0 from J, leaving 13 bases between them. CDR3 length: 14 residues. CDR1 KGHSH and CDR2 LQKENI come from the germline V gene. CDR3 DNA sequence: TGTGCCAGCACCAACACAGGGATGAACACTGAAGCTTTCTTT. This codes for CASTNTGMNTEAFF.

Only a few counts were recorded for this clonotype. This chain uses TRBV29-1 with TRBJ1-2; D possibly corresponds to TRBD1 (6 bases). This CDR3 comprises 11 residues. The germline gives CDR1 SQVTM, CDR2 ANQGSEA. Trimming shortened V by 6 bases and J by 4 bases, and 9 bases separated the two germline ends. CDR3 sequence reads: CSVGQLYGYTF. CDR3 DNA sequence: TGCAGCGTCGGACAGCTCTATGGCTACACCTTC.

This clonotype occurred a few times. The chain combines TRBV20-1 with TRBJ1-2, with D maybe TRBD1 (5 bases). Trimming shortened V by 0 bases and J by 1 base, and 12 bases separated the two germline ends. Germline CDR1 reads DFQATT; CDR2 reads SNEGSKA (reference sequence). The CDR3 consists of 15 residues. The CDR3, as DNA: TGCAGTGCTAGAGATTGGGGCCGAAGTAACTATGGCTACACCTTC. Protein sequence: CSARDWGRSNYGYTF.

The chain employs TRBV14 and TRBJ2-7, with D possibly being TRBD2 (6 bases). Germline CDR1 reads SGHDN; CDR2 reads FVKESK. The CDR3 runs to 13 residues. V lost 1 base and J lost 7, with 11 bases in between. The CDR3 DNA follows: TGTGCCAGCAGCCAAGTGATGGAGGGGGAGCAGTACTTC. Its protein product is CASSQVMEGEQYF.

Within the sample, this clonotype is medium-sized (0.01 to 0.1%). The chain recombines TRBV27 with TRBJ1-5; D not resolved. The germline gives CDR1 MNHEY, CDR2 SMNVEV (reference sequence). The CDR3 is 14 amino acids. V shed 2 bases and J shed 2 bases, with 7 bases lying between them. The CDR3 sequence: CASSLKSGNQPQHF. CDR3 DNA sequence: TGTGCCAGCAGTTTAAAGTCAGGCAATCAGCCCCAGCATTTT.

As DNA, the CDR3 is TGTGCCAGCAGCCCCGGGACGGCGAACACTGAAGCTTTCTTT. This codes for CASSPGTANTEAFF. The chain uses TRBV7-9 and TRBJ1-1, with TRBD1 as a possible D gene (5 bases). The germline gives CDR1 SEHNR, CDR2 FQNEAQ (reference sequence). The CDR3 loop spans 14 amino acids. With 5 bases removed from V and 1 base from J, the gap between germline ends came to 11 bases.

The CDR3, as DNA: TGCGCCAGCAGCCCATTGGGGGGGGCTAATGAAAAACTGTTTTTT. Encoded protein: CASSPLGGANEKLFF. This chain connects TRBV5-1 to TRBJ1-4, with D possibly being TRBD1 (5 bases). Between the trimmed V and J ends, which lost 4 bases and 3 bases, there was a span of 13 bases. Germline V gene lookup returns CDR1 SGHRS and CDR2 YFSETQ. The CDR3 extends over 15 amino acids.

The chain is built from TRBV11-3 and TRBJ2-1, with D perhaps TRBD1 or TRBD2 (6 bases each). Germline assignment: CDR1 SGHNT and CDR2 YENEEA. The length of the CDR3 is 15 residues. The V end lost 5 bases, the J end lost 0 bases, and 11 bases lay between the germline ends. DNA of the CDR3: TGTGCCAGCAGCCGGGGGCAGAGCTCCTACAATGAGCAGTTCTTC. This encodes CASSRGQSSYNEQFF.

The chain couples TRBV30 to TRBJ2-2, with D tentatively TRBD1 or TRBD2 (7 bases each). Per the germline V gene, CDR1 is GTSNPN and CDR2 is SVGIG (reference sequence). CDR3 length: 16 amino acids. V dropped 4 bases and J dropped 0 bases, with 15 bases sitting between them. In nucleotides, the CDR3 is TGTGCCTGGAAAGGGAGGGGGCGGTCGAACACCGGGGAGCTGTTTTTT. Its protein is CAWKGRGRSNTGELFF.

As to this clonotype: Being one base from a much bigger clone, this may be a read error. The genes are TRBV18 and TRBJ1-1, with 8 bases identical to TRBD1. CDR3 size: 15 residues. Germline lookup yields CDR1 KGHSH and CDR2 LQKENI. V was clipped by 7 bases and J by 0 bases; unmatched bases: 7. CDR3 coding DNA: TGTGCCAGCTACCTGGAGGACAGGGTGAACACTGAAGCTTTCTTT. This gives the protein CASYLEDRVNTEAFF.

This clonotype was counted a few times. J is TRBJ1-1 and V is TRBV11-1, with D hard to call. CDR3 size: 14 residues. V was cut by 3 bases and J by 1 base, with 9 bases left in between. Germline V CDR1 and CDR2: SGHAT, FQDESV (reference sequence). Written as DNA, the CDR3 is TGTGCCAGCAGCTTTGTACAGACGAACACTGAAGCTTTCTTT. This gives the protein CASSFVQTNTEAFF. The full variable domain, completed using reference TRBV11-1 and TRBJ1-1, is EAEVAQSPRYKITEKSQAVAFWCDPISGHATLYWYRQILGQGPELLVQFQDESVVDDSQLPKDRFSAERLKGVDSTLKIQPAELGDSAMYLCASSFVQTNTEAFFGQGTRLTVV.